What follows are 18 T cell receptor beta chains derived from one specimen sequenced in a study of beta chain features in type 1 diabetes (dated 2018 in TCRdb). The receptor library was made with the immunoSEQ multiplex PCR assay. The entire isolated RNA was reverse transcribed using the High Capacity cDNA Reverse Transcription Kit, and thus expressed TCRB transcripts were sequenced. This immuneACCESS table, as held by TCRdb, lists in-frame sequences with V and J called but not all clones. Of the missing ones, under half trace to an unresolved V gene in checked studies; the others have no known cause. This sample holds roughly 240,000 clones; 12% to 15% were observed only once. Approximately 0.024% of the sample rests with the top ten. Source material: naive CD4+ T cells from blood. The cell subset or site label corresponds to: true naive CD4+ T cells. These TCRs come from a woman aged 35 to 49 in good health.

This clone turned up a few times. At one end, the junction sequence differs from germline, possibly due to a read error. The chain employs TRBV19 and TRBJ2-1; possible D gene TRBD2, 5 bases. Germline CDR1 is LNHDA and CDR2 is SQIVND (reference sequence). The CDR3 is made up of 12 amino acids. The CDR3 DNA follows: TGTGCCAGTAGTTCCGACGGGGAGCGGAAAATCTTC. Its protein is CASSSDGERKIF.

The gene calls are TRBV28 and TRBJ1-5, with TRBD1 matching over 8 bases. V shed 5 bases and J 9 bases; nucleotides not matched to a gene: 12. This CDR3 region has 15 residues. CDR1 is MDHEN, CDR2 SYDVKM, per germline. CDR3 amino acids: CASSPQDRDTRPQHF. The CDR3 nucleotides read TGTGCCAGCAGTCCTCAGGACAGGGACACAAGGCCCCAGCATTTT.

DNA for the CDR3: TGCGCCAGCAGCTTGGACAGTAATAGCAATCAGCCCCAGCATTTT. Translating gives CASSLDSNSNQPQHF. The chain recombines TRBV5-1 with TRBJ1-5; no firm D call. V was clipped by 0 bases and J by 0 bases, with 7 bases between them. The CDR3 contains 15 residues. From germline, CDR1 is SGHRS and CDR2 YFSETQ.

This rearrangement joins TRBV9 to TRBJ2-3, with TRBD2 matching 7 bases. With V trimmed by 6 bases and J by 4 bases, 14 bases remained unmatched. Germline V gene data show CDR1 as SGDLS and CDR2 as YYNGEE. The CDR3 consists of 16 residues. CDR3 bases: TGTGCCAGCACCCAAGCGGGATGGAGTGGTTCAGATACGCAGTATTTT. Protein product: CASTQAGWSGSDTQYF.

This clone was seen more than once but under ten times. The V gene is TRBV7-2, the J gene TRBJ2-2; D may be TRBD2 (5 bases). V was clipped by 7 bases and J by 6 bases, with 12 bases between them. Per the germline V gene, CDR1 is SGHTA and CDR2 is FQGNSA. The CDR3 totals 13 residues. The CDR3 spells CASTILGAGELFF. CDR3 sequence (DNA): TGTGCCAGCACCATACTCGGGGCCGGGGAGCTGTTTTTT.

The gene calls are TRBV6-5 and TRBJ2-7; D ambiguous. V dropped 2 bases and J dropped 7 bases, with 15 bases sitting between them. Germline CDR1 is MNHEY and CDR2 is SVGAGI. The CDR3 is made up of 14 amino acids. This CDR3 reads CASSYRGSPAEQYF. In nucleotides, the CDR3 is TGTGCCAGCAGTTACCGAGGTTCTCCCGCGGAGCAGTACTTC.

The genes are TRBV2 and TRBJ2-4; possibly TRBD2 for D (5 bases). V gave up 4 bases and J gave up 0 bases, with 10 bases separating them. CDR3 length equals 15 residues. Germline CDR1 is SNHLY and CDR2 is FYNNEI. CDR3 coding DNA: TGTGCCAGCAGTGGAGGACTGCTAGCCAAAAACATTCAGTACTTC. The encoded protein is CASSGGLLAKNIQYF.

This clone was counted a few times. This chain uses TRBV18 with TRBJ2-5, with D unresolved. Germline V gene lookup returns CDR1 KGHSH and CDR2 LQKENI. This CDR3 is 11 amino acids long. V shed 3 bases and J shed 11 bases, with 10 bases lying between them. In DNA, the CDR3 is TGTGCCAGCTCACCCGCCGAGAATCAGTACTTC. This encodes CASSPAENQYF.

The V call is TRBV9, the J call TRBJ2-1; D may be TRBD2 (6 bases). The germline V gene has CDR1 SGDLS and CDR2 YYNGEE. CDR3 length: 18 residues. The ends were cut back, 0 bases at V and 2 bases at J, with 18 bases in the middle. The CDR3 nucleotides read TGTGCCAGCAGCGTAGACCCAGTCGGGGGAAGGACCTACAATGAGCAGTTCTTC. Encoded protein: CASSVDPVGGRTYNEQFF. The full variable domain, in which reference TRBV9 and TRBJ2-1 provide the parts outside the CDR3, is DSGVTQTPKHLITATGQRVTLRCSPRSGDLSVYWYQQSLDQGLQFLIQYYNGEERAKGNILERFSAQQFPDLHSELNLSSLELGDSALYFCASSVDPVGGRTYNEQFFGPGTRLTVL.

The CDR3 DNA sequence: TGTGCCAGCAGCCCAGGGGGGACTAGTCTCTACAATGAGCAGTTCTTC. As protein: CASSPGGTSLYNEQFF. This chain links TRBV5-6 with TRBJ2-1, with D maybe TRBD2 (8 bases). The V gene lost 4 bases and the J gene lost 3 bases, with 17 bases spanning the gap. The CDR3 runs 16 residues. Germline values: CDR1 SGHDT, CDR2 YYEEEE.

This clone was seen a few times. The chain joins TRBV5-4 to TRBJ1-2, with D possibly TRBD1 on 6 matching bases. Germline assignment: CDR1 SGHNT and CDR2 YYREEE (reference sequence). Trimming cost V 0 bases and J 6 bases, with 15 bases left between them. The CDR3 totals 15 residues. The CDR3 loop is CASSLAGRGSDGYTF. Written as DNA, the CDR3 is TGTGCCAGCAGCTTGGCCGGCAGGGGCTCCGATGGCTACACCTTC.

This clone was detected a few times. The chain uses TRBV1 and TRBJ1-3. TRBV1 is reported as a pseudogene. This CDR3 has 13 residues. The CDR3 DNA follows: TGCACCAGCCACGGGAGCTCTGGAAACACCATATATTTT. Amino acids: CTSHGSSGNTIYF.

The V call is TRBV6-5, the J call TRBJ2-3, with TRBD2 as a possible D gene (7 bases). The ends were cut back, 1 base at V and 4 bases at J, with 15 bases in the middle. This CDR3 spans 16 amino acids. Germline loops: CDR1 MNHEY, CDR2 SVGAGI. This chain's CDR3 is CASSYWVGGHADTQYF. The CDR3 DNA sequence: TGTGCCAGCAGTTACTGGGTGGGGGGGCATGCAGATACGCAGTATTTT.

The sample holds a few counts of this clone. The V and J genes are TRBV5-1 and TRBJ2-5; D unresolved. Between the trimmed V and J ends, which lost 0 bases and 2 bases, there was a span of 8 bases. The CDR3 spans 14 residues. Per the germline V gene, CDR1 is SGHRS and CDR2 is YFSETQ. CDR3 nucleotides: TGCGCCAGCAGCTTGGAGCCTATACAAGAGACCCAGTACTTC. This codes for CASSLEPIQETQYF.

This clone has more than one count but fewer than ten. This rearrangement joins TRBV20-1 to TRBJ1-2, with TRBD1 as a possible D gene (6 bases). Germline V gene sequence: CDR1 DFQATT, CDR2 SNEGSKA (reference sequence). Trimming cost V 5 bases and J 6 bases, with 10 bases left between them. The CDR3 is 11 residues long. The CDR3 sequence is CSAQYRDGYTF. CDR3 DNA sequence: TGCAGTGCTCAGTACAGGGATGGCTACACCTTC.

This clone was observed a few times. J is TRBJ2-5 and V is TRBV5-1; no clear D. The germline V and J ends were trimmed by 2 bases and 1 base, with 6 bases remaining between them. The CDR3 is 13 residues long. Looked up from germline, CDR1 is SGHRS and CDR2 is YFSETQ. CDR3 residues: CASSFVPQETQYF. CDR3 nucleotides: TGCGCCAGCAGCTTCGTCCCCCAAGAGACCCAGTACTTC. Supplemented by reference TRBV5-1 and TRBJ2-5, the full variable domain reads KAGVTQTPRYLIKTRGQQVTLSCSPISGHRSVSWYQQTPGQGLQFLFEYFSETQRNKGNFPGRFSGRQFSNSRSEMNVSTLELGDSALYLCASSFVPQETQYFGPGTRLLVL.

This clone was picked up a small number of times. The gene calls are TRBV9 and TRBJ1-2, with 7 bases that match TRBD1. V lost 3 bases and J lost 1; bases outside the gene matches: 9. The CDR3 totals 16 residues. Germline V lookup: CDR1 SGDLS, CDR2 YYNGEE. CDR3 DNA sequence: TGTGCCAGCAGCGACCGGGACAGCCTTCGTAACTATGGCTACACCTTC. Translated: CASSDRDSLRNYGYTF. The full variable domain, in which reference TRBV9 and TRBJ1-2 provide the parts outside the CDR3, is DSGVTQTPKHLITATGQRVTLRCSPRSGDLSVYWYQQSLDQGLQFLIQYYNGEERAKGNILERFSAQQFPDLHSELNLSSLELGDSALYFCASSDRDSLRNYGYTFGSGTRLTVV.

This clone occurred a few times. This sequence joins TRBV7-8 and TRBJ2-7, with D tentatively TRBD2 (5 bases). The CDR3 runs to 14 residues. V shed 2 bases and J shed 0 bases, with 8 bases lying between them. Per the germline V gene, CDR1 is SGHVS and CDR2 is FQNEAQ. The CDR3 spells CASSLIRGSYEQYF. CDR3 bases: TGTGCCAGCAGCTTAATCCGGGGCTCCTACGAGCAGTACTTC.